This T cell receptor beta chain was captured by sequencing in a study of lymphopenia after photon versus proton radiotherapy. Findings and caveats of the study: After the lymphocyte nadir, photon-treated repertoires showed oligoclonal expansion, especially of CD8+ Temra cells. Post-nadir TCR diversity decline inversely tracked overall survival among those who died.

This CDR3 is built from 16 residues. The protocol was immunoSEQ multiplex PCR, while the TCRdb copy is restricted to in-frame clones and leaves out a portion. The sample carries 10,000 to 15,000 clones, about 90% recorded once. Concerning this clone: Its antigen is not known.

The sequence was obtained from a man between 60 and 75 years old with pancreatic cancer. V gene TRBV7-5 combines with J gene TRBJ1-1. TRBV7-5 is an annotated pseudogene. Source: peripheral blood, taken from a patient treated with proton-based radiotherapy. This CDR3 reads CASRPGRGTVNTEAFF. In DNA, the CDR3 is TGTGCCAGCAGACCAGGGAGAGGGACCGTGAACACTGAAGCTTTCTTT.